Shown below are 20 T cell receptor beta chains from a single sample sequenced in a study of vaccination and CD4 T cells after COVID-19. Sequencing of DNA taken from cultured CD4+ T cells relied on the Oncomine TCR Beta short-read assay. From the PCR reads, TCRdb called clonotypes with MiXCR, one entry per CDR3 protein. The table records more than 10,000 distinct CDR3 sequences, roughly half of them present only once. These receptors lack a known antigen. Treatment meaning: roughly 11-day PBMC culture with coronavirus spike peptide pools or control peptides (ViraFEST assay). Sample: cultured CD4+ T cells from blood, taken after SARS-CoV-2 vaccination. These receptors were collected from a human donor with COVID-19.

The rearrangement uses TRBV6-1 and TRBJ1-4; the D gene is possibly TRBD1 (5 bases). The germline gives CDR1 MNHNS, CDR2 SASEGT. The CDR3 loop spans 14 amino acids. V lost 7 bases and J lost 13, with 22 bases in between. CDR3 DNA: TGTGCCAGCAAAACAAGTGAGGGGACGTCGAGACTGTTTTTT. This encodes CASKTSEGTSRLFF.

The sample holds a few counts of this clonotype. This chain joins TRBV21-1 and TRBJ2-7; the table calls TRBD1, which could not be checked here. TRBV21-1 is reported as a pseudogene. The CDR3 length is 16 residues. CDR3 sequence (DNA): TGTGCCAGCAGCAAAGGGGCGGGGGGGCGTCGATACGAGCAGTACTTC. As protein: CASSKGAGGRRYEQYF.

This chain links TRBV2 with TRBJ2-5; TRBD2 aligns across 8 bases. The trim removed 0 bases at V and 4 bases at J, leaving 1 base unmatched. Germline V gene lookup returns CDR1 SNHLY and CDR2 FYNNEI. The CDR3 runs 14 residues. The CDR3 is CASSEAGLGETQYF. Written as DNA, the CDR3 is TGTGCCAGCAGTGAAGCGGGACTAGGAGAGACCCAGTACTTC.

The chain recombines TRBV6-1 with TRBJ1-2; perhaps TRBD1 as D (6 bases). V was trimmed by 8 bases and J by 6 bases, leaving 16 bases between them. Germline assignment: CDR1 MNHNS and CDR2 SASEGT. This CDR3 is 13 amino acids long. CDR3: CASLRDRMNGYTF. Written as DNA, the CDR3 is TGTGCCAGCCTTCGAGACAGGATGAATGGCTACACCTTC.

This chain joins TRBV5-1 and TRBJ2-7; tentatively, D is TRBD2 (12 bases). The CDR3 runs to 22 residues. V gave up 4 bases and J gave up 3 bases, with 38 bases separating them. Germline V gene data show CDR1 as SGHRS and CDR2 as YFSETQ. CDR3 sequence: CASSRGTGGGLAGIPTNYEQYF. The CDR3 bases are TGCGCCAGCAGCCGTGGGACAGGGGGAGGACTAGCGGGAATACCTACTAACTACGAGCAGTACTTC.

This clonotype was counted a few times. The rearrangement links TRBV6-5 to TRBJ1-2; D gene ambiguous. The germline gives CDR1 MNHEY, CDR2 SVGAGI. V gave up 0 bases and J gave up 4 bases, with 3 bases separating them. This CDR3 comprises 12 residues. The CDR3 loop reads CASSYSGYGYTF. CDR3 DNA sequence: TGTGCCAGCAGTTACTCAGGCTATGGCTACACCTTC.

This clonotype was counted a few times. The gene calls are TRBV19 and TRBJ2-1; 7 positions match TRBD2. V lost 4 bases, J lost 8 bases, and 8 bases stayed unmatched. This CDR3 spans 14 amino acids. CDR1 and CDR2 from the germline V gene are LNHDA and SQIVND (reference sequence). CDR3 bases: TGTGCCAGTAGTACACGCGGGGGTCGGGATGAGCAGTTCTTC. This translates into CASSTRGGRDEQFF.

The chain combines TRBV6-1 with TRBJ1-2; 9 bases are a match to TRBD1. Germline V lookup: CDR1 MNHNS, CDR2 SASEGT. V dropped 5 bases and J dropped 6; count of bases not matched to a gene: 7. The CDR3 is 14 amino acids. The CDR3 DNA follows: TGTGCCAGCAGTATGACAGGGGGGCAGAATGGCTACACCTTC. It encodes CASSMTGGQNGYTF.

The chain carries TRBV2 and TRBJ1-1; 9 nucleotides line up with TRBD1. Trimming took 7 bases from V and 10 from J; bases not matched to a gene: 13. Germline V gene data show CDR1 as SNHLY and CDR2 as FYNNEI. This CDR3 is 14 amino acids long. For the CDR3, the DNA is TGTGCCAGCATCGCCGGGACAGGGCGGACGCGAGCTTTCTTT. Amino acids: CASIAGTGRTRAFF.

The J gene is TRBJ1-1, the V gene TRBV20-1; perhaps TRBD1 as D (5 bases). CDR1 and CDR2 from the germline V gene are DFQATT and SNEGSKA (reference sequence). This CDR3 is 12 amino acids long. The V gene lost 6 bases and the J gene lost 0 bases, with 8 bases spanning the gap. The CDR3 sequence is CSARQLNTEAFF. The CDR3 DNA sequence: TGCAGTGCGCGACAGCTGAACACTGAAGCTTTCTTT.

On this clonotype: The junction departs from the called germline gene at one end, perhaps through a read error. This chain links TRBV24-1 with TRBJ2-5, with D perhaps matching TRBD2 (6 bases). This CDR3 is built from 15 residues. Germline V gives CDR1 KGHDR, CDR2 SFDVKD. The CDR3 sequence: CAASDSQRAQETQYF. The CDR3 nucleotides read TGTGCCGCCAGTGATTCTCAGCGGGCCCAAGAGACCCAGTACTTC.

The chain recombines TRBV6-1 with TRBJ2-1, with 10 bases identical to TRBD2. The V and J ends lost 10 bases and 6 bases, in that order; junction bases with no gene match: 12. This CDR3 has 15 residues. From germline, CDR1 is MNHNS and CDR2 SASEGT. CDR3 region: CATFTQRGGTNEQFF. The CDR3 region has the DNA TGTGCCACCTTTACCCAGCGGGGGGGCACCAATGAGCAGTTCTTC.

This clonotype has only a few counts. This rearrangement joins TRBV7-2 to TRBJ1-2, with D tentatively TRBD1 (5 bases). There are 14 residues in the CDR3. The V gene lost 2 bases and the J gene lost 5 bases, with 12 bases spanning the gap. The germline CDR1 and CDR2 sequences are SGHTA and FQGNSA. CDR3 sequence reads: CASSLSMRGYGYTF. The CDR3 DNA sequence: TGTGCCAGCAGCTTATCGATGAGGGGTTATGGCTACACCTTC.

V gene TRBV7-9 combines with J gene TRBJ2-7, with 7 bases lining up with TRBD1. V lost 6 bases, J lost 1 base, and 9 bases stayed unmatched. This CDR3 comprises 15 residues. Germline CDR1 is SEHNR and CDR2 is FQNEAQ (reference sequence). The DNA of the CDR3 is TGTGCCAGCAGTCTAACAGGGGCAGTTTCCTACGAGCAGTACTTC. This translates into CASSLTGAVSYEQYF.

The chain joins TRBV5-1 to TRBJ1-6, with 7 bases that match TRBD1. Per the germline V gene, CDR1 is SGHRS and CDR2 is YFSETQ. With V trimmed by 2 bases and J by 5 bases, 4 bases remained unmatched. This CDR3 region has 15 residues. The CDR3 spells CASSFTGVDNSPLHF. DNA of the CDR3: TGCGCCAGCAGCTTTACAGGGGTGGATAATTCACCCCTCCACTTT.

The chain recombines TRBV10-3 with TRBJ2-7; 12 nucleotides match TRBD2. This CDR3 has 14 residues. Per the germline V gene, CDR1 is ENHRY and CDR2 is SYGVKD. V trimming: 5 bases; J trimming: 3 bases; junction bases outside the gene matches: 2. The CDR3 region has the DNA TGTGCCATCAGTCGGACTAGCGGGGACTACGAGCAGTACTTC. Its protein is CAISRTSGDYEQYF.

The chain recombines TRBV7-2 with TRBJ2-7; 7 bases agree with TRBD2. CDR3 length: 14 amino acids. Germline V lookup: CDR1 SGHTA, CDR2 FQGNSA. Losses at the gene ends were 5 bases for V and 0 bases for J; bases not matched to a gene: 4. CDR3 region: CASSKRDYSYEQYF. The DNA for the CDR3 is TGTGCCAGCAGCAAACGGGACTACTCCTACGAGCAGTACTTC.

The V call is TRBV7-2, the J call TRBJ2-3; the match to TRBD1 covers 9 bases. Germline V gives CDR1 SGHTA, CDR2 FQGNSA. Trimming removed 5 bases from V and 1 base from J; junction bases left unmatched: 13. This CDR3 spans 18 amino acids. CDR3 amino acids: CASSALRTGEVGTDTQYF. The DNA for the CDR3 is TGTGCCAGCAGCGCCCTCCGGACAGGGGAGGTTGGCACAGATACGCAGTATTTT. The full variable domain, completed using reference TRBV7-2 and TRBJ2-3, is GAGVSQSPSNKVTEKGKDVELRCDPISGHTALYWYRQSLGQGLEFLIYFQGNSAPDKSGLPSDRFSAERTGGSVSTLTIQRTQQEDSAVYLCASSALRTGEVGTDTQYFGPGTRLTVL.

V gene TRBV7-2 combines with J gene TRBJ2-3; TRBD2 matches 15 bases. Trimming at V came to 3 bases and at J to 4 bases, leaving 5 bases not matched to a gene. Germline CDR1 and CDR2: SGHTA and FQGNSA. The CDR3 totals 17 residues. This chain's CDR3 is CASSFGLAGGLADTQYF. In nucleotides, the CDR3 is TGTGCCAGCAGCTTCGGACTAGCGGGGGGGTTGGCAGATACGCAGTATTTT.

This chain's CDR3 is CASTLGLGGNQPQHF. CDR3 coding DNA: TGTGCCAGCACCCTTGGCTTAGGTGGCAATCAGCCCCAGCATTTT. The rearrangement links TRBV5-5 to TRBJ1-5; the D is unclear. This CDR3 comprises 15 residues. Germline V lookup: CDR1 SGHKS, CDR2 YYEKEE (reference sequence). V was pared by 6 bases and J by 2 bases, with 15 bases between.